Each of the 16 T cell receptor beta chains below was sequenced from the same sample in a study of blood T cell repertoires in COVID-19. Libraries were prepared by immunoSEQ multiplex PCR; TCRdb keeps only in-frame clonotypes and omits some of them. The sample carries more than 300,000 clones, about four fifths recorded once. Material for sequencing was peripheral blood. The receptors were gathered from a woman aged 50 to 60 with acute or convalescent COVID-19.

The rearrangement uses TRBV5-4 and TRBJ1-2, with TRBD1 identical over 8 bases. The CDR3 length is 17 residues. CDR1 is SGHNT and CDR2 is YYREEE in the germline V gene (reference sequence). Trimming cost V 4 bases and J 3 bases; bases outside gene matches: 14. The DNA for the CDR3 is TGTGCCAGCAGCACCCAGGGGGCGCGGCGCTTGGACTATGGCTACACCTTC. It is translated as CASSTQGARRLDYGYTF.

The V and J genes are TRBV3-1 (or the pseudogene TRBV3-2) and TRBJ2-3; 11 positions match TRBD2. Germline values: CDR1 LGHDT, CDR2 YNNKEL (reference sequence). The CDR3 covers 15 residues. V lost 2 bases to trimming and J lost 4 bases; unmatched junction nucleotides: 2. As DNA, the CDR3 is TGTGCCAGCAGCCAATATAGCGGGGGGGCAGATACGCAGTATTTT. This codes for CASSQYSGGADTQYF.

This CDR3 reads CASSQADREGGYTF. CDR3 DNA: TGCGCCAGCAGCCAGGCAGACAGGGAAGGAGGCTACACCTTC. The chain carries TRBV4-1 and TRBJ1-2; 7 bases map to TRBD1. The CDR3 sequence is 14 residues long. Losses at the gene ends were 3 bases for V and 8 bases for J; bases not matched to a gene: 9. Germline values: CDR1 MGHRA, CDR2 YSYEKL.

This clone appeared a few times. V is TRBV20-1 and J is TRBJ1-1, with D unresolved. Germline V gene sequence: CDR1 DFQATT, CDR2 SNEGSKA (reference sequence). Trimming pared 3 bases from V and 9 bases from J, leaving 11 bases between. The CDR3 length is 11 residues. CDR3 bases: TGCAGTGCTAGGTTTGCGGGGAAAGCTTTCTTT. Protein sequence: CSARFAGKAFF.

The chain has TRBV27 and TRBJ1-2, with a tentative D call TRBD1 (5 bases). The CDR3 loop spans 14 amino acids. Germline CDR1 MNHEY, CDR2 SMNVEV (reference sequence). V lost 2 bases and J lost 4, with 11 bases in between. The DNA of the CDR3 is TGTGCCAGCAGTTTAAAGGGGATGCGCTATGGCTACACCTTC. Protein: CASSLKGMRYGYTF.

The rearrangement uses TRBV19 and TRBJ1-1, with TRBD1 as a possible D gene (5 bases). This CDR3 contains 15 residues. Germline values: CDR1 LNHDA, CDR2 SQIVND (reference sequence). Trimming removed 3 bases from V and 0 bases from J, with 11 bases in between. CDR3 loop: CASSIPRQMNTEAFF. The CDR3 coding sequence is TGTGCCAGTAGTATTCCCCGACAGATGAACACTGAAGCTTTCTTT.

The CDR3 DNA is TGCAGTGCTAGTCCCATCGGACAGGGAGGGGTGGACTATGGCTACACCTTC. It codes for CSASPIGQGGVDYGYTF. This chain links TRBV20-1 with TRBJ1-2; 8 bases map to TRBD1. This CDR3 comprises 17 residues. The V segment lost 3 bases and the J segment 3 bases; nucleotides outside the gene matches: 15. Germline loops: CDR1 DFQATT, CDR2 SNEGSKA (reference sequence).

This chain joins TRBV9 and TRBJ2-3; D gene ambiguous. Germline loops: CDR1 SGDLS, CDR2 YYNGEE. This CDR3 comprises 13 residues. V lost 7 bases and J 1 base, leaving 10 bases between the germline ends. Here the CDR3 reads CASEELRTDTQYF. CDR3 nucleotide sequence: TGTGCCAGCGAGGAGCTTCGCACAGATACGCAGTATTTT.

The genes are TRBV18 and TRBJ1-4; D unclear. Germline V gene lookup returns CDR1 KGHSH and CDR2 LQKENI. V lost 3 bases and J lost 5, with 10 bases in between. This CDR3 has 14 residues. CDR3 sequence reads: CASSPEGSNEKLFF. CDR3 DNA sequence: TGTGCCAGCTCACCGGAGGGTTCAAATGAAAAACTGTTTTTT. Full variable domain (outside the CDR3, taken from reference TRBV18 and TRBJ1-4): NAGVMQNPRHLVRRRGQEARLRCSPMKGHSHVYWYRQLPEEGLKFMVYLQKENIIDESGMPKERFSAEFPKEGPSILRIQQVVRGDSAAYFCASSPEGSNEKLFFGSGTQLSVL.

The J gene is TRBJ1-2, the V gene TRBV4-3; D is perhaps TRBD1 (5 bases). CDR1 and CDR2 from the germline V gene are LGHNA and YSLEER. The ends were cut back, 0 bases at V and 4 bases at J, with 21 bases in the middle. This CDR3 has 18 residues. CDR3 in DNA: TGCGCCAGCAGCCAAGATCCGGGCCAGGGCGACCCCTCCTATGGCTACACCTTC. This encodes CASSQDPGQGDPSYGYTF.

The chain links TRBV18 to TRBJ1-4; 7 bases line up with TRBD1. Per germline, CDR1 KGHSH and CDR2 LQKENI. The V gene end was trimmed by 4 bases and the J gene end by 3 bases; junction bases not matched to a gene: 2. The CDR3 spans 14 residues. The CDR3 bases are TGTGCCAGCTCACTAGGGACAGCTAATGAAAAACTGTTTTTT. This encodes CASSLGTANEKLFF.

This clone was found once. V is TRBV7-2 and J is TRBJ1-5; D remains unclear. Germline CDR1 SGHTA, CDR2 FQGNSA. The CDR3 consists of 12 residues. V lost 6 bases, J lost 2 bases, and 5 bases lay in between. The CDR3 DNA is TGTGCCAGCAGGAGAGGCAATCAGCCCCAGCATTTT. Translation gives CASRRGNQPQHF.

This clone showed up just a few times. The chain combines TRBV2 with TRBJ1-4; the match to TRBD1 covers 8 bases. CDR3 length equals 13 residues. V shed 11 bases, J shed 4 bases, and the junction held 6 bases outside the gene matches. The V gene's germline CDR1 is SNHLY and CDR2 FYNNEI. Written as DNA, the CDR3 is TGTGCCGGACAGGGCAATAATAATGAAAAACTGTTTTTT. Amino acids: CAGQGNNNEKLFF.

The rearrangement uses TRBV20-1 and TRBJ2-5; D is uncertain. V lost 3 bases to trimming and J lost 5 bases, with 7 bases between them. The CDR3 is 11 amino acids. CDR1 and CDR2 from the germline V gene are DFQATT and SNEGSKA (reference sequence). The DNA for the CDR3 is TGCAGTGCTAGCGGTTCGGAGACCCAGTACTTC. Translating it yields CSASGSETQYF.

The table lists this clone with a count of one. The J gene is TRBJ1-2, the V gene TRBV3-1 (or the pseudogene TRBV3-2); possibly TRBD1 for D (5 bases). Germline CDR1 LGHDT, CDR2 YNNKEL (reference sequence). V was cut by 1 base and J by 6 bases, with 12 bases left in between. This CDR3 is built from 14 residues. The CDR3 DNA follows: TGTGCCAGCAGCCAAGGCGGGGTGGGGGATGGCTACACCTTC. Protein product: CASSQGGVGDGYTF.

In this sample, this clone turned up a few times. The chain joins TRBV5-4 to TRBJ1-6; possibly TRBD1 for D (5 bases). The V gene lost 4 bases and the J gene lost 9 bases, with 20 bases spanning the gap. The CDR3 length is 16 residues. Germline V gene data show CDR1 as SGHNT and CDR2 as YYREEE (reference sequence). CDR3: CASSIGGRVESSPLHF. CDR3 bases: TGTGCCAGCAGCATAGGTGGCAGGGTAGAAAGTTCACCCCTCCACTTT.